Sequencing of this T cell receptor (beta chain) was carried out in a study of a mutant IDH1 vaccine in newly diagnosed glioma. As for this clone: The antigen is undetermined.

The germline gives CDR1 SNHLY, CDR2 FYNNEI. The CDR3 length is 13 residues. V gave up 7 bases and J gave up 5 bases, with 14 bases separating them. Time point in this sample: week 5, during vaccination. Mutant IDH1 20-mer peptide, at 300 ug, made up each vaccine dose, with topical imiquimod. TCRdb's copy holds only in-frame clones and misses some; the assay was immunoSEQ multiplex PCR. Among around 50,000 clones listed, 75% to 90% were seen once. This chain links TRBV2 with TRBJ2-5; the D gene is possibly TRBD1 (6 bases). The sequence came from a woman between 40 and 55 years old with glioma. The sample in question was PBMCs, obtained from a glioma patient whose treatment included an IDH1 peptide vaccine. The CDR3 here is CASTGGQIETQYF. The CDR3 DNA reads TGTGCCAGCACCGGAGGACAGATCGAGACCCAGTACTTC.